The clone carrying this T cell receptor beta chain was found many times. This sample was included in a study of T cells in Graves' hyperthyroidism and ophthalmopathy. Deletions cut 0 bases from V and 3 bases from J, with 12 bases between. The CDR3 has 15 amino acids. Per germline, CDR1 LGHNA and CDR2 YSLEER. The CDR3 regions of TCR beta were amplified from RNA transcripts. Primed by the HTBI set, a first-round RT-PCR was run on the TCR CDR3. TCRdb reprocessed the multiplex PCR reads via MiXCR and lists one record per CDR3 protein. The sample holds nearly 600,000 distinct CDR3 sequences, around 14% seen once.

This chain links TRBV4-3 with TRBJ2-7; the D is unclear. Sequenced: blood. The TCR was taken from a woman aged 18-29 years with Graves' ophthalmopathy. The chain's CDR3 is CASSQERQPNYEQYF. The CDR3 nucleotides are TGCGCCAGCAGCCAAGAAAGGCAGCCGAACTACGAGCAGTACTTC.